This T cell receptor beta chain was recovered during a study of cytomegalovirus exposure and HLA in healthy donors. In the case of this clone: The antigen remains undetermined.

General observations from the study: In a later analysis, HLA-associated TCR beta chains were more clonally expanded than equally common others. It emerged from a later analysis that several of the most significant clusters appeared to be linked to common viral pathogens. Most CMV-associated TCR beta chains appeared HLA-restricted in a later analysis.

Both 60 Vbeta primers and 13 Jbeta primers went into the PCR. The data were produced by immunoSEQ multiplex PCR, yet TCRdb's version contains in-frame clones alone and is incomplete. The profile shows approximately 190,000 clones, roughly 80% of them singletons. CDR1 MNHEY and CDR2 SVGAGI come from the germline V gene. The CDR3 spans 14 residues. The ends were cut back, 4 bases at V and 0 bases at J, with 7 bases in the middle. The receptor comes from a man in his fifties or sixties in good health and CMV-seronegative. Sequenced material: PBMCs. The J gene is TRBJ2-1, the V gene TRBV6-5, with a tentative D call TRBD2 (6 bases). The chain's CDR3 is CASSSGLSYNEQFF. As DNA, the CDR3 is TGTGCCAGCAGTTCGGGACTCTCCTACAATGAGCAGTTCTTC.